Here is one T cell receptor (beta chain) with its context. This clone was seen a few times. Which antigen it targets is not known. The input lacks base qualities; no much larger clone sits a single base away. The immunoSEQ Assay, a bias-controlled multiplex PCR, was used to amplify TCRbeta CDR3 regions from genomic DNA. The paper's processing steps were these. The number of nucleated cells in each sample was estimated from the amplification of reference gene primers within the assay. To quantify the absolute abundance of each unique TCRbeta CDR3 rearrangement, sequence reads were collapsed and filtered. For each sample, productive Simpson clonality was calculated as the square root of Simpson's diversity index across productive rearrangements. The table was pulled from immuneACCESS by TCRdb, which kept in-frame rearrangements only. Such tables lose some clones; where checked, under half of the loss comes from unresolved V genes, and the rest has no known cause. V, J and clone size derive from that table, while D and trimming were established from the DNA sequence. A total of more than 25,000 clones appear in this sample, 89% of them only once. About 51% of the sample is held by the ten biggest clonotypes.

This sample is drawn from a study of blood T cell repertoires in COVID-19 (dated by TCRdb to about 2020). In terms of the full investigation: Samples from collaborators originated in the United States, Italy and Spain and spanned both the acute and convalescent phases of COVID-19. The prospective study material was composed of cDNA or gDNA derived from T cells, B-cell-depleted T cells, or PBMCs. The dataset comprised deeply sampled blood TCRbeta repertoires from subjects exposed to, actively infected with, or recovered from COVID-19. The repertoires were released in a freely available public database meant as a resource for research on the immune response to SARS-CoV-2. Samples were obtained from the ongoing ImmuneRACE study (first 160 participants) and from some 1,300 subjects provided by 6 global collaborators. The sample metadata nearly always contained a de-identified subject ID, COVID-19 status, age in years and sex. HLA class I and class II types, where available, came from metadata supplied by the sample provider rather than from assay-based typing.

Its CDR3 holds 15 amino acids, cysteine through phenylalanine. The sequence is cut down to CDR3 DNA, 45 bases in frame from base 1. Per the germline V gene, MGHDK is the CDR1 and SYGVNS is the CDR2. A distance of 7 bases separates the germline ends of V and J, which lose 1 base and 0 bases respectively. Collaborating institutions collected whole blood in K2EDTA tubes following their own protocols. For TCRbeta analysis, collaborators shipped samples in one of three forms: frozen whole blood, isolated PBMCs, or DNA extracted from either of those sample types. What the research found in general, with its limitations: Clinical and demographic metadata were provided uncurated, with the amount varying by source and participant.

The clonotype originates from a human donor with acute or convalescent COVID-19. The donor label of this sample is uncertain. Sequenced: peripheral blood. The chain links TRBV25-1 with TRBJ1-3; TRBD1 is a weak D gene call, 6 bases matching. The CDR3 has the sequence CASSELGGSGNTIYF. The DNA reads as follows: TGTGCCAGCAGTGAATTAGGGGGCTCTGGAAACACCATATATTTT.